This entry lists 9 T cell receptor beta chains sequenced from one sample in a study of T cells in Graves' hyperthyroidism and ophthalmopathy. Regions amplified from RNA transcripts were the TCR beta CDR3 regions. A first-round RT-PCR of the TCR CDR3 used the HTBI primer set. MiXCR, applied by TCRdb to the multiplex PCR reads, yields one record per CDR3 protein. Here the sample spans 300,000 to 350,000 distinct CDR3 sequences, around 23% being singletons. Specimen: blood. These receptors all come from a woman between 50 and 59 years old with Graves' hyperthyroidism.

Many counts were recorded for this clonotype. V gene TRBV27 combines with J gene TRBJ2-2; D is uncertain. Trimming left V 1 base short and J 4 bases short, with 7 bases between. Germline CDR1 reads MNHEY; CDR2 reads SMNVEV (reference sequence). This CDR3 is built from 14 residues. CDR3: CASSLWSSTGELFF. CDR3 DNA: TGTGCCAGCAGTTTATGGTCATCCACCGGGGAGCTGTTTTTT.

This clonotype was counted a single time. The CDR3 DNA reads as TGTGCCAGCAGCCACTTTGGGGGAAATTCCAATTCACCCCTCCACTTT. Translating it yields CASSHFGGNSNSPLHF. V is TRBV7-9 and J is TRBJ1-6; D is perhaps TRBD1 (5 bases). V was cut by 5 bases and J by 7 bases, with 18 bases left in between. Germline V gene lookup returns CDR1 SEHNR and CDR2 FQNEAQ (reference sequence). CDR3 length: 16 amino acids.

The chain recombines TRBV9 with TRBJ2-7, with D possibly matching TRBD1 (7 bases). Germline CDR1 SGDLS, CDR2 YYNGEE. The length of the CDR3 is 16 residues. V was pared by 3 bases and J by 7 bases, with 23 bases between. This chain's CDR3 is CASSEGQQFIAGEQYF. The CDR3 DNA reads as TGTGCCAGCAGCGAGGGACAGCAATTCATCGCGGGGGAGCAGTACTTC. The full variable domain, rest sourced from reference TRBV9 and TRBJ2-7, is DSGVTQTPKHLITATGQRVTLRCSPRSGDLSVYWYQQSLDQGLQFLIQYYNGEERAKGNILERFSAQQFPDLHSELNLSSLELGDSALYFCASSEGQQFIAGEQYFGPGTRLTVT.

V and J are TRBV20-1 and TRBJ1-2, with 11 bases aligning to TRBD1. Germline V gene data show CDR1 as DFQATT and CDR2 as SNEGSKA (reference sequence). V gave up 0 bases and J gave up 8 bases; unmatched junction bases: 5. This CDR3 has 14 residues. In nucleotides, the CDR3 is TGCAGTGCTAGAGATTGGACAGGGGGCGGGGGCTACACCTTC. Its protein is CSARDWTGGGGYTF.

This clonotype showed up many times. This chain joins TRBV20-1 and TRBJ1-2; D possibly corresponds to TRBD1 (6 bases). Germline-derived CDR1 and CDR2 are DFQATT and SNEGSKA (reference sequence). This CDR3 is 14 amino acids long. Deletions cut 3 bases from V and 5 bases from J, with 16 bases between. CDR3 protein: CSARRQAGKYGYTF. The CDR3 region has the DNA TGCAGTGCTAGGAGACAGGCAGGAAAATATGGCTACACCTTC.

This CDR3 is CASLPGRHNEQFF. The CDR3 DNA reads TGTGCCAGCCTACCGGGGAGACACAATGAGCAGTTCTTC. This chain joins TRBV11-3 and TRBJ2-1; perhaps TRBD2 as D (5 bases). The V end lost 8 bases, the J end lost 5 bases, and 13 bases lay between the germline ends. The germline V gene encodes CDR1 SGHNT and CDR2 YENEEA. The CDR3 loop spans 13 amino acids.

The gene calls are TRBV10-3 and TRBJ2-2; a possible D gene is TRBD1 (6 bases). CDR1 is ENHRY, CDR2 SYGVKD, per germline. This CDR3 region has 12 residues. Trimming took 9 bases from V and 5 from J, leaving 10 bases between them. CDR3 DNA sequence: TGTGCCATAGAAAGGGGGACCGGGGAGCTGTTTTTT. Its protein is CAIERGTGELFF.

The chain links TRBV18 to TRBJ2-4, with 8 bases aligning to TRBD1. The CDR3 sequence is 15 residues long. Losses at the gene ends were 5 bases for V and 3 bases for J; bases not matched to a gene: 6. Per the germline V gene, CDR1 is KGHSH and CDR2 is LQKENI. CDR3 region: CASSEDRAVKNIQYF. The CDR3 coding sequence is TGTGCCAGCTCAGAGGACAGGGCCGTCAAAAACATTCAGTACTTC. Full variable domain (missing parts from reference TRBV18 and TRBJ2-4): NAGVMQNPRHLVRRRGQEARLRCSPMKGHSHVYWYRQLPEEGLKFMVYLQKENIIDESGMPKERFSAEFPKEGPSILRIQQVVRGDSAAYFCASSEDRAVKNIQYFGAGTRLSVL.

The genes are TRBV6-1 and TRBJ2-5; TRBD1 matches at 10 bases. This CDR3 is 17 amino acids long. Germline-derived CDR1 and CDR2 are MNHNS and SASEGT. With V trimmed by 6 bases and J by 2 bases, 12 bases remained unmatched. The CDR3 DNA reads as TGTGCCAGCAGCGGAACCGGGACAGGGGCACCACAAGAGACCCAGTACTTC. Protein sequence: CASSGTGTGAPQETQYF.